This TCR beta chain was recorded in a study of blood T cell repertoires in COVID-19 (dated by TCRdb to about 2020). With regard to the full study: Samples from collaborators originated in the United States, Italy and Spain and spanned both the acute and convalescent phases of COVID-19. The prospective study material was composed of cDNA or gDNA derived from T cells, B-cell-depleted T cells, or PBMCs. Deeply sampled blood TCRbeta repertoires from subjects exposed to, actively infected with, or recovered from COVID-19 were included in the dataset. The repertoires were released in a freely available public database meant as a resource for research on the immune response to SARS-CoV-2. The samples were drawn from two sources: the first 160 participants of the ongoing ImmuneRACE study, and fewer than 1,500 subjects contributed by 6 global collaborators. Nearly every sample came with metadata listing a de-identified subject ID, COVID-19 status, age in years and sex. HLA class I and class II types, where available, came from metadata supplied by the sample provider rather than from assay-based typing. What the authors observed across the whole study: How much clinical and demographic metadata was included differed by source and by participant, and the metadata was provided uncurated.

As to this clone: There is no known antigen for this receptor. Base qualities are missing; no much larger clone stands one base away.

TCRbeta CDR3 regions were amplified from genomic DNA using the immunoSEQ Assay, a bias-controlled multiplex PCR. As for the original processing: Nucleated cell counts per sample were estimated from amplification of reference gene primers within the assay. To quantify the absolute abundance of each unique TCRbeta CDR3 rearrangement, sequence reads were collapsed and filtered. For each sample, productive Simpson clonality was calculated as the square root of Simpson's diversity index across productive rearrangements. TCRdb obtained this table from immuneACCESS and retained in-frame rearrangements with V and J assigned. These tables miss some clones; where compared with another copy, unresolved V genes account for less than half of the shortfall, and the remainder is unexplained. The DNA was the basis for D and trimming; V, J and clone size are from that table. The sample data list 470,000 or so clones, and roughly nine tenths of these were observed just once. The ten largest account for roughly 2% of the sample.

In the prospective study, participants were about 18 to 95 years old, resided in about 25 geographic areas of the United States, and were enrolled through a virtual design. In the prospective study, cohorts were assigned on the basis of participant-reported clinical history obtained from a screening survey and a study questionnaire. In the prospective study, whole blood, serum and a nasopharyngeal or oropharyngeal swab were collected from each participant by mobile phlebotomists. Prospective study participants could optionally give additional blood draws and questionnaires over an approximately two-month period. Before DNA extraction, prospective study blood samples were shipped either frozen or at room temperature. This clonotype was sampled from a woman between 18 and 29 years old with acute COVID-19. Sequencing was carried out using PBMCs or T cells enriched from blood (not recorded which).

The CDR3 region has the sequence CASSLSHTEAFF. The nucleotide sequence reads as follows: TGTGCCAGCAGCTTATCTCACACTGAAGCTTTCTTT. The V gene is TRBV7-4 and the J gene is TRBJ1-1, with the D gene uncertain. CDR1 SGHVT and CDR2 SQSDAQ are derived from the germline V gene. V is shortened by 2 bases, J by 3 bases, and the region joining them spans 4 bases. From cysteine to phenylalanine, the CDR3 is 12 amino acids long. Of the read, only the CDR3 DNA is kept; its 36 bases are in frame from base 1.